These 17 T cell receptor beta chains came from one sample sequenced in a study of OX40 agonist ivuxolimab in advanced cancers. Method: immunoSEQ multiplex PCR; TCRdb's copy keeps in-frame clones and lacks some. The table shows about 54,000 clones, with about four fifths occurring only once. Sequenced material: CD4+ or CD8+ T cells sorted from blood, taken in a trial of the OX40 agonist ivuxolimab. These TCRs come from an adult with an advanced solid tumor such as melanoma, head and neck, liver or kidney cancer.

The V call is TRBV29-1, the J call TRBJ2-3; TRBD1 agrees at 7 bases. From germline, CDR1 is SQVTM and CDR2 ANQGSEA. CDR3 length: 15 residues. V shed 8 bases and J 0 bases; nucleotides not matched to a gene: 11. CDR3 in amino acids: CSTLTGISSTDTQYF. CDR3 DNA: TGCAGCACCCTGACAGGGATTTCTAGCACAGATACGCAGTATTTT.

Notes on this clone: Other DNA sequences in this specimen translate into the identical CDR3. CDR3 nucleotides: TGTGCCAGCAGTGGGAAAAATCAGCCCCAGCATTTT. It specifies CASSGKNQPQHF. V usage is TRBV28 and J usage is TRBJ1-5; D is uncertain. CDR3 size: 12 residues. The germline gives CDR1 MDHEN, CDR2 SYDVKM. Between the trimmed V and J ends, which lost 5 bases and 4 bases, there was a span of 6 bases. The whole variable domain, filled in from reference TRBV28 and TRBJ1-5, reads DVKVTQSSRYLVKRTGEKVFLECVQDMDHENMFWYRQDPGLGLRLIYFSYDVKMKEKGDIPEGYSVSREKKERFSLILESASTNQTSMYLCASSGKNQPQHFGDGTRLSIL.

V and J are TRBV18 and TRBJ2-7; D is undetermined. There are 15 residues in the CDR3. V lost 3 bases to trimming and J lost 0 bases, with 12 bases between them. The germline V gene has CDR1 KGHSH and CDR2 LQKENI. The CDR3 DNA is TGTGCCAGCTCACCCCAGACGGAGAGCTCCTACGAGCAGTACTTC. Translating gives CASSPQTESSYEQYF.

The chain uses TRBV11-2 and TRBJ2-1; unclear D gene. Between the trimmed V and J ends, which lost 6 bases and 6 bases, there was a span of 6 bases. The CDR3 consists of 11 residues. Per the germline V gene, CDR1 is SGHAT and CDR2 is FQNNGV. The CDR3 loop reads CASRDVNEQFF. The CDR3 nucleotides read TGTGCCAGCAGAGATGTCAATGAGCAGTTCTTC.

The chain is built from TRBV12-5 and TRBJ2-2; 7 bases align to TRBD2. Germline trimming cut 4 bases from V and 7 bases from J; bases unmatched to any gene: 9. Germline V gene lookup returns CDR1 LGHNT and CDR2 FRNRAP. The CDR3 is 15 amino acids. This CDR3 is CASGSTSWEGGELFF. CDR3 sequence (DNA): TGTGCTAGTGGTTCTACTAGTTGGGAGGGCGGGGAGCTGTTTTTT.

V and J are TRBV7-2 and TRBJ2-7, with TRBD2 matching 12 bases. The V segment lost 2 bases and the J segment 4 bases; nucleotides outside the gene matches: 0. There are 14 residues in the CDR3. Germline lookup yields CDR1 SGHTA and CDR2 FQGNSA. The CDR3 sequence is CASSLLAGGYEQYF. The DNA for the CDR3 is TGTGCCAGCAGCTTACTAGCGGGAGGGTACGAGCAGTACTTC.

With respect to this clone: The junction shows a germline mismatch at one end, possibly a read error. This rearrangement joins TRBV25-1 to TRBJ1-1, with D perhaps matching TRBD1 (5 bases). CDR3 size: 13 residues. Germline CDR1 reads MGHDK; CDR2 reads SYGVNS. The CDR3 reads CASSESSAGPHDF. The DNA of the CDR3 is TGTGCCAGCAGTGAATCCTCGGCAGGGCCACACGACTTT.

J is TRBJ1-1 and V is TRBV7-2; D possibly corresponds to TRBD1 (5 bases). Germline V gene sequence: CDR1 SGHTA, CDR2 FQGNSA. The CDR3 covers 14 residues. V dropped 5 bases and J dropped 6 bases, with 16 bases sitting between them. The CDR3 loop reads CASSPPGGGSEAFF. In DNA form, the CDR3 reads TGTGCCAGCAGCCCACCCGGGGGTGGGTCTGAAGCTTTCTTT. Drawing the rest from reference TRBV7-2 and TRBJ1-1, the complete variable domain is GAGVSQSPSNKVTEKGKDVELRCDPISGHTALYWYRQSLGQGLEFLIYFQGNSAPDKSGLPSDRFSAERTGGSVSTLTIQRTQQEDSAVYLCASSPPGGGSEAFFGQGTRLTVV.

This chain joins TRBV5-1 and TRBJ2-5; the D is unclear. The CDR3 sequence is 14 residues long. V lost 1 base to trimming and J lost 2 bases, with 9 bases between them. Germline loops: CDR1 SGHRS, CDR2 YFSETQ. The CDR3 coding sequence is TGCGCCAGCAGCTTGTCCTCGGCGCAAGAGACCCAGTACTTC. It translates to CASSLSSAQETQYF.

The chain joins TRBV19 to TRBJ1-5, with D uncertain. Looked up from germline, CDR1 is LNHDA and CDR2 is SQIVND (reference sequence). V was trimmed by 9 bases and J by 0 bases, leaving 12 bases between them. The CDR3 loop spans 14 amino acids. Written as DNA, the CDR3 is TGTGCCAGCACGGTAGACCGTAGCAATCAGCCCCAGCATTTT. It is translated as CASTVDRSNQPQHF.

This sequence joins TRBV6-5 and TRBJ1-1; a possible D gene is TRBD1 (6 bases). The ends were cut back, 2 bases at V and 1 base at J, with 11 bases in the middle. CDR1 and CDR2 (germline): MNHEY, SVGAGI. This CDR3 region has 15 residues. CDR3 coding DNA: TGTGCCAGCAGTTACGGGGCAGGGGAGAACACTGAAGCTTTCTTT. Translating gives CASSYGAGENTEAFF.

This chain connects TRBV5-5 to TRBJ1-4; D unresolved. The CDR3 contains 16 residues. Trimming removed 0 bases from V and 6 bases from J, with 15 bases in between. From germline, CDR1 is SGHKS and CDR2 YYEKEE (reference sequence). In DNA, the CDR3 is TGTGCCAGCAGCTTGGGGCTAGAGGAACTGGATGAAAAACTGTTTTTT. It yields the protein CASSLGLEELDEKLFF.

V usage is TRBV7-2 and J usage is TRBJ1-1; D is unclear. The CDR3 covers 16 residues. The germline V gene encodes CDR1 SGHTA and CDR2 FQGNSA. V lost 2 bases, J lost 2 bases, and 15 bases lay in between. For the CDR3, the DNA is TGTGCCAGCAGCTTAAAATTTGGGCAGATTAACACTGAAGCTTTCTTT. Protein: CASSLKFGQINTEAFF.

The chain links TRBV18 to TRBJ1-1; D call uncertain. The V and J ends lost 3 bases and 2 bases respectively, with 10 bases between them. This CDR3 is 14 amino acids long. The germline V gene encodes CDR1 KGHSH and CDR2 LQKENI. The CDR3 loop is CASSPRHLNTEAFF. The DNA of the CDR3 is TGTGCCAGCTCACCCCGCCACCTCAACACTGAAGCTTTCTTT. Full variable domain (missing parts from reference TRBV18 and TRBJ1-1): NAGVMQNPRHLVRRRGQEARLRCSPMKGHSHVYWYRQLPEEGLKFMVYLQKENIIDESGMPKERFSAEFPKEGPSILRIQQVVRGDSAAYFCASSPRHLNTEAFFGQGTRLTVV.

This clone was recorded a few times. This chain joins TRBV6-1 and TRBJ1-2; a possible D gene is TRBD1 (5 bases). This CDR3 comprises 17 residues. The germline V gene encodes CDR1 MNHNS and CDR2 SASEGT. V shed 2 bases and J shed 5 bases, with 21 bases lying between them. Here the CDR3 reads CASSELGGSRSFYGYTF. DNA for the CDR3: TGTGCCAGCAGTGAATTGGGGGGGAGCAGAAGCTTTTATGGCTACACCTTC.

This chain joins TRBV7-2 and TRBJ1-1, with D possibly TRBD1 on 5 matching bases. The germline V gene encodes CDR1 SGHTA and CDR2 FQGNSA. The CDR3 runs to 15 residues. V was cut by 3 bases and J by 0 bases, with 11 bases left in between. The CDR3 loop reads CASSFTGTMNTEAFF. For the CDR3, the DNA is TGTGCCAGCAGCTTCACCGGGACTATGAACACTGAAGCTTTCTTT.

The chain employs TRBV19 and TRBJ1-5; no clear D gene. This CDR3 contains 18 residues. CDR1 is LNHDA, CDR2 SQIVND, per germline (reference sequence). V was trimmed by 4 bases and J by 0 bases, leaving 19 bases between them. Here the CDR3 DNA reads TGTGCCAGTAGTAGGGGTCTGCCGTCAGCTCCTAGCAATCAGCCCCAGCATTTT. Translation gives CASSRGLPSAPSNQPQHF.